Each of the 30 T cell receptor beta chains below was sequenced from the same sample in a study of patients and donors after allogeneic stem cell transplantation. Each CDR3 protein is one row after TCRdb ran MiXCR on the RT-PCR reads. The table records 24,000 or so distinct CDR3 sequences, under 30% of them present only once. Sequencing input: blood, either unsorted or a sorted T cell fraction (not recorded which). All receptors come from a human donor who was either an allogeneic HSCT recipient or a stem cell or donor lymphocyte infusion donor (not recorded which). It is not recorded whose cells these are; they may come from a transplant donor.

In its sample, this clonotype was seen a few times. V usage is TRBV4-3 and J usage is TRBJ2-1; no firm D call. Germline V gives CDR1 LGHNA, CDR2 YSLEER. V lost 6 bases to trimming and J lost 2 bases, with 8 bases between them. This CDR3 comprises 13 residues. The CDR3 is CASRDPTYNEQFF. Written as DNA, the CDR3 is TGCGCCAGCAGGGACCCCACCTACAATGAGCAGTTCTTC.

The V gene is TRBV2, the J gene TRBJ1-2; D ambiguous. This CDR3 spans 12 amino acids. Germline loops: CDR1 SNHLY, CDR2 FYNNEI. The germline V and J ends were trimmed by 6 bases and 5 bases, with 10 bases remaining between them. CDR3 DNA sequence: TGTGCCAGCAGCCGACCCTTTTATGGCTACACCTTC. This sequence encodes CASSRPFYGYTF.

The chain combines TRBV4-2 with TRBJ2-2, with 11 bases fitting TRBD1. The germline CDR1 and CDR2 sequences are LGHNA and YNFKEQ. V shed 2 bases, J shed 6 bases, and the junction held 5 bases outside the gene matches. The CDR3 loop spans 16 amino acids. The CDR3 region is CASSQQDRGPPGELFF. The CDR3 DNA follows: TGTGCCAGCAGCCAACAGGACAGGGGGCCCCCCGGGGAGCTGTTTTTT.

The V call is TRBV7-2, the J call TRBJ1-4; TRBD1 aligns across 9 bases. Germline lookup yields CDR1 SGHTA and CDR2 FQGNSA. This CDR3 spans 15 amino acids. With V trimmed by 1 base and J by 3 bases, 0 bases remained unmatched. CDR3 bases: TGTGCCAGCAGCTTAGGGACAGGGGCTAATGAAAAACTGTTTTTT. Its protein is CASSLGTGANEKLFF.

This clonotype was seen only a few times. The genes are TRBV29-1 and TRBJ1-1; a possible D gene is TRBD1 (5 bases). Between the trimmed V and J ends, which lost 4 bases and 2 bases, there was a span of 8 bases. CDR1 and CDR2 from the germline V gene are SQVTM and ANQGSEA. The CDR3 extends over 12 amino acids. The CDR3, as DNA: TGCAGCGTTGGGAGGGGTAACACTGAAGCTTTCTTT. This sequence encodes CSVGRGNTEAFF.

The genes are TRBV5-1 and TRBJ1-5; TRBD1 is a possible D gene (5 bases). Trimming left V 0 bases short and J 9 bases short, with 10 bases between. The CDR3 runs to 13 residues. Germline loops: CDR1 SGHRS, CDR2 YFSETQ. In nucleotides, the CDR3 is TGCGCCAGCAGCTTGGGAGTGGGGGGGCCCCAGCATTTT. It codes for CASSLGVGGPQHF.

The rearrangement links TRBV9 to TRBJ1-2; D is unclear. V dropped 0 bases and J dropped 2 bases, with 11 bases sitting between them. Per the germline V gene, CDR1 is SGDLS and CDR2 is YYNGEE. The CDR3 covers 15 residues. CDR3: CASSVARTANYGYTF. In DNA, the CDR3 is TGTGCCAGCAGCGTAGCGAGGACGGCCAACTATGGCTACACCTTC.

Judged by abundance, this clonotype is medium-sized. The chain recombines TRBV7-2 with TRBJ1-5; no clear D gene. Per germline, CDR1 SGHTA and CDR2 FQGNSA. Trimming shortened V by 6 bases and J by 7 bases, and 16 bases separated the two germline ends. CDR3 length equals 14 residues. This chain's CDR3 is CASSLGMGEQPQHF. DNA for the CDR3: TGTGCCAGCAGTTTGGGGATGGGTGAACAGCCCCAGCATTTT.

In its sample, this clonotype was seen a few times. This CDR3 reads CSVRTATDTQYF. As DNA, the CDR3 is TGCAGCGTTAGGACAGCCACAGATACGCAGTATTTT. The chain recombines TRBV29-1 with TRBJ2-3; the D gene is possibly TRBD1 (6 bases). Trimming removed 5 bases at V and 2 bases at J, with 8 bases between. CDR1 and CDR2 from the germline V gene are SQVTM and ANQGSEA. The CDR3 runs to 12 residues.

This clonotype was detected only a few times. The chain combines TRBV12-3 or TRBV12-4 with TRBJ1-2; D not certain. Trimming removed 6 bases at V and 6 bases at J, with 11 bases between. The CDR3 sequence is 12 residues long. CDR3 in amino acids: CASRDTQHGYTF. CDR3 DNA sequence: TGTGCCAGCAGAGACACGCAGCATGGCTACACCTTC.

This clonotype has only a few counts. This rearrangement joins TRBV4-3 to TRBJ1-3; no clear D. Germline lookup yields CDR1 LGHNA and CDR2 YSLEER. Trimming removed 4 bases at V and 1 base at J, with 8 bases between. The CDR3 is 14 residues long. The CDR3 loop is CASSLGDSGNTIYF. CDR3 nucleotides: TGCGCCAGCAGCCTGGGCGATTCTGGAAACACCATATATTTT.

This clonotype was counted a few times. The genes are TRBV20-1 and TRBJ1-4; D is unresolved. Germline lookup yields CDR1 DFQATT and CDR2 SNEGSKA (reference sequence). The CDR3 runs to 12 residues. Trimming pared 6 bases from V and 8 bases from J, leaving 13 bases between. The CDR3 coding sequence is TGCAGTGCAATGAAGGGCGGGGAAAAACTGTTTTTT. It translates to CSAMKGGEKLFF.

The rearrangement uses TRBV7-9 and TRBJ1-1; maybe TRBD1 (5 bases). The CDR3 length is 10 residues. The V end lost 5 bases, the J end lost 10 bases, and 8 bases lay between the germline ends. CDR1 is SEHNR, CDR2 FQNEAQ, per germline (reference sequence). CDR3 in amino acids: CASSMGRAFF. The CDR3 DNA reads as TGTGCCAGCAGCATGGGACGAGCTTTCTTT.

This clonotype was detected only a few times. CDR3 sequence reads: CASSFRPLLGESNQPQHF. CDR3 coding DNA: TGTGCCAGCAGTTTTCGTCCCCTTTTAGGGGAAAGCAATCAGCCCCAGCATTTT. The chain carries TRBV12-3 or TRBV12-4 and TRBJ1-5; D perhaps matches TRBD1 (5 bases). CDR3 size: 18 residues. Deletions cut 3 bases from V and 1 base from J, with 19 bases between.

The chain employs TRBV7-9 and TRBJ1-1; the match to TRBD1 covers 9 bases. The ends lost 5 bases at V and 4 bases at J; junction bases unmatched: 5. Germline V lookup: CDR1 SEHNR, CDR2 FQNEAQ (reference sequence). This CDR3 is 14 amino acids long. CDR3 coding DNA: TGTGCCAGCAGCCCACAGGGGGCGGGCACTGAAGCTTTCTTT. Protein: CASSPQGAGTEAFF.

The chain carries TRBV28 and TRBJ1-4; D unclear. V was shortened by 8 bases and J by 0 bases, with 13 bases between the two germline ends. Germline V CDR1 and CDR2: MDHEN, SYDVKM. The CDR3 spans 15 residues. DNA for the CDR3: TGTGCCAGCGCATTCTCCTCTGCAACTAATGAAAAACTGTTTTTT. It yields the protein CASAFSSATNEKLFF.

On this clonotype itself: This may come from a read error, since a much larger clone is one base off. CDR3 bases: TGCGCCAGCAGCCGGGACGGCCATAATTCACCCCACCACTTT. This gives the protein CASSRDGHNSPHHF. The V call is TRBV5-1, the J call TRBJ1-6, with D possibly matching TRBD1 (5 bases). CDR1 is SGHRS and CDR2 is YFSETQ in the germline V gene. CDR3 size: 14 residues. Filled out from reference TRBV5-1 and TRBJ1-6, the complete variable domain reads KAGVTQTPRYLIKTRGQQVTLSCSPISGHRSVSWYQQTPGQGLQFLFEYFSETQRNKGNFPGRFSGRQFSNSRSEMNVSTLELGDSALYLCASSRDGHNSPHHFGNGTRLTVT.

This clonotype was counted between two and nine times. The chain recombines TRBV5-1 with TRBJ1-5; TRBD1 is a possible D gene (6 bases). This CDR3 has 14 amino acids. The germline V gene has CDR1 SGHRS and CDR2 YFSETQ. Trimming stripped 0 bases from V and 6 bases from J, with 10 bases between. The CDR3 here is CASSLGQGTQPQHF. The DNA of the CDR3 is TGCGCCAGCAGCTTGGGGCAGGGGACTCAGCCCCAGCATTTT. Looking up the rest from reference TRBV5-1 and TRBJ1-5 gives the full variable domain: KAGVTQTPRYLIKTRGQQVTLSCSPISGHRSVSWYQQTPGQGLQFLFEYFSETQRNKGNFPGRFSGRQFSNSRSEMNVSTLELGDSALYLCASSLGQGTQPQHFGDGTRLSIL.

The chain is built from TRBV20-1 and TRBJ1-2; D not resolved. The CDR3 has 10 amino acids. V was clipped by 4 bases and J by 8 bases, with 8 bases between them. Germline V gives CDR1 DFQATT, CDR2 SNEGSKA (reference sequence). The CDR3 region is CSANGDGYTF. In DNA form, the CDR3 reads TGCAGTGCTAACGGCGACGGCTACACCTTC.

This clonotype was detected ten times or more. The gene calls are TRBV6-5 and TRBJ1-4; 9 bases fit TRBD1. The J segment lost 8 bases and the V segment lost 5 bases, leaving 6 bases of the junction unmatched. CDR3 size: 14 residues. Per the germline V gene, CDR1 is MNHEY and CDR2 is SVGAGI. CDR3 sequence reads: CASSPGQGIEKLFF. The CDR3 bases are TGTGCCAGCAGTCCAGGACAGGGGATAGAAAAACTGTTTTTT.

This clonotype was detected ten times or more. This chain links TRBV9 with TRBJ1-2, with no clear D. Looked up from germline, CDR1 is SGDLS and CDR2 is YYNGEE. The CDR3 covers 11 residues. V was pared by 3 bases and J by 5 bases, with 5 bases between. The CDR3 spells CASSGGYGYTF. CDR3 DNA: TGTGCCAGCAGCGGAGGTTATGGCTACACCTTC.

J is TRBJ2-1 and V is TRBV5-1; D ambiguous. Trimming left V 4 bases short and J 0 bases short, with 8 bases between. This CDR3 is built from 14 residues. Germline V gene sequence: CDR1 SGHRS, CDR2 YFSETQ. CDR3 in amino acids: CASSLSSSYNEQFF. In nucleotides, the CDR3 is TGCGCCAGCAGCCTCTCGAGCTCCTACAATGAGCAGTTCTTC. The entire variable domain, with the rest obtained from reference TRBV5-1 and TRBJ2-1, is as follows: KAGVTQTPRYLIKTRGQQVTLSCSPISGHRSVSWYQQTPGQGLQFLFEYFSETQRNKGNFPGRFSGRQFSNSRSEMNVSTLELGDSALYLCASSLSSSYNEQFFGPGTRLTVL.

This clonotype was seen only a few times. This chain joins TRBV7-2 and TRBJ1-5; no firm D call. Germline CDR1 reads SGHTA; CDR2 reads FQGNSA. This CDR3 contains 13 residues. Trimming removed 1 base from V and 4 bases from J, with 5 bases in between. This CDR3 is CASSLVVNQPQHF. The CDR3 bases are TGTGCCAGCAGCTTAGTGGTGAATCAGCCCCAGCATTTT.

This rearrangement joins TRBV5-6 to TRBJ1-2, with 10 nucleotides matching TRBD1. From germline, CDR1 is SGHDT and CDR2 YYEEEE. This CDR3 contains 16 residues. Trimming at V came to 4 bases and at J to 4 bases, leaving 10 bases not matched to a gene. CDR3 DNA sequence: TGTGCCAGCAGCCCTGACGGGACAGGGGTCGCCTATGGCTACACCTTC. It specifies CASSPDGTGVAYGYTF.

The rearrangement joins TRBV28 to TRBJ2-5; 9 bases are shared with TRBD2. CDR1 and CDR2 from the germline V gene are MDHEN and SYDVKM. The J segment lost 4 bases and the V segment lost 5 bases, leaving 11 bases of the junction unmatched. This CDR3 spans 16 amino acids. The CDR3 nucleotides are TGTGCCAGCAGTCCCCTTCTAGCGGGGAGACGAGAGACCCAGTACTTC. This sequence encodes CASSPLLAGRRETQYF.

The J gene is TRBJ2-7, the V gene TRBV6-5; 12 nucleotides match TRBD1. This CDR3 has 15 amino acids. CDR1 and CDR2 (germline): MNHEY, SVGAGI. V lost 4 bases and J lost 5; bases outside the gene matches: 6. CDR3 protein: CASSSWDRGRHEQYF. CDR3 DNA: TGTGCCAGCAGTTCCTGGGACAGGGGGCGCCACGAGCAGTACTTC.

The CDR3 nucleotides are TGCAGTGCTGACCGAGGGTTGGGTGAAAAACTGTTTTTT. Its translation is CSADRGLGEKLFF. This sequence joins TRBV20-1 and TRBJ1-4, with D unclear. V gave up 5 bases and J gave up 7 bases, with 14 bases separating them. CDR3 size: 13 residues. The germline V gene encodes CDR1 DFQATT and CDR2 SNEGSKA (reference sequence).

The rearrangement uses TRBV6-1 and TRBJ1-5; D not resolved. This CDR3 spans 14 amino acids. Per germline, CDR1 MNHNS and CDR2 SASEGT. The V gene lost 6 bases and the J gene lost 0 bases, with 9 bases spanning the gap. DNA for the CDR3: TGTGCCAGCAGCGAACAAGATAGCAATCAGCCCCAGCATTTT. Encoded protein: CASSEQDSNQPQHF.

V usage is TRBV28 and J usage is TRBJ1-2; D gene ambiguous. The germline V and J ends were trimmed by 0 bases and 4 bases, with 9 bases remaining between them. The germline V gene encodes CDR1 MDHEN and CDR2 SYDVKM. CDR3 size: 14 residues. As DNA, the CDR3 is TGTGCCAGCAGTTTATGGAGGGCAGTCTATGGCTACACCTTC. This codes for CASSLWRAVYGYTF.

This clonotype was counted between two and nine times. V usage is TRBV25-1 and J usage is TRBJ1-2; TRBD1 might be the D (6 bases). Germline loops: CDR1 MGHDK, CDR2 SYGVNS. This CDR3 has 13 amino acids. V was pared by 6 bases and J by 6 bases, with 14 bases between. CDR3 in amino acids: CASRPQGRDGYTF. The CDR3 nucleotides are TGTGCCAGCAGGCCCCAGGGGAGGGATGGCTACACCTTC.